The 5 T cell receptor beta chains given below trace back to one sample, sequenced in a study of T-cell memory formation after mild COVID-19. In TCRdb, the 5' RACE reads were re-called with MiXCR into one record per CDR3 protein. This sample carries 450,000 or so distinct CDR3 sequences, 20% of them seen once, and the ten largest clones take around 8.4%. The sequenced sample was PBMCs or a T cell subset sorted from them (not recorded which). These receptor sequences come from an adult woman who had mild COVID-19 (a few samples of this study predate the infection). Cell type and time point are not known.

The gene calls are TRBV10-2 and TRBJ2-7, with D possibly called TRBD1 or TRBD2 (5 bases each). Germline-derived CDR1 and CDR2 are WSHSY and SAAADI. Trimming removed 8 bases at V and 3 bases at J, with 20 bases between. The CDR3 is 15 amino acids. CDR3 sequence reads: CASQEPSGTFYEQYF. In DNA, the CDR3 is TGCGCCAGCCAAGAGCCCTCGGGGACCTTCTACGAGCAGTACTTC.

The chain uses TRBV27 and TRBJ1-2, with TRBD1 identical over 7 bases. CDR3 length equals 11 residues. V was pared by 8 bases and J by 5 bases, with 2 bases of the junction left unmatched. Germline CDR1 reads MNHEY; CDR2 reads SMNVEV (reference sequence). CDR3 bases: TGTGCCAGCGGCAGGGGGTATGGCTACACCTTC. It translates to CASGRGYGYTF.

The rearrangement links TRBV2 to TRBJ2-3, with D unclear. V was clipped by 3 bases and J by 2 bases, with 6 bases between them. This CDR3 has 13 residues. Germline V gene sequence: CDR1 SNHLY, CDR2 FYNNEI. The chain's CDR3 is CASSDWHTDTQYF. Written as DNA, the CDR3 is TGTGCCAGCAGTGATTGGCACACAGATACGCAGTATTTT. The whole variable domain, filled in from reference TRBV2 and TRBJ2-3, reads EPEVTQTPSHQVTQMGQEVILRCVPISNHLYFYWYRQILGQKVEFLVSFYNNEISEKSEIFDDQFSVERPDGSNFTLKIRSTKLEDSAMYFCASSDWHTDTQYFGPGTRLTVL.

This chain's CDR3 is CASSQEQGAYNEQFF. The CDR3 region has the DNA TGCGCCAGCAGCCAAGAACAGGGGGCCTACAATGAGCAGTTCTTC. The J gene is TRBJ2-1, the V gene TRBV4-1; 8 nucleotides match TRBD1. Trimming at V came to 0 bases and at J to 2 bases, leaving 0 bases not matched to a gene. This CDR3 contains 15 residues. From germline, CDR1 is MGHRA and CDR2 YSYEKL.

This clonotype was detected only a few times. The chain couples TRBV25-1 to TRBJ2-3, with D maybe TRBD1 (5 bases). CDR1 and CDR2 (germline): MGHDK, SYGVNS. This CDR3 region has 19 residues. The V and J ends lost 5 bases and 4 bases respectively, with 28 bases between them. CDR3 bases: TGTGCCAGCAGTCCTCCGGTAGGGGCGCTTGGTGTTTTCGCAGATACGCAGTATTTT. Translation gives CASSPPVGALGVFADTQYF.